Shown below are 18 T cell receptor beta chains from a single sample sequenced in a study of CD8+ T cells in alopecia areata. It was cDNA, reverse transcribed from extracted RNA, that served as the sequencing template. TCRdb's table, derived via immunoSEQ multiplex PCR, lists solely in-frame clones and lacks some. The sample holds fewer than 40,000 clones, 62% seen once. Sequencing input: NKG2D-high CD8+ T cells sorted from blood. Receptor source: a human donor with alopecia areata.

The rearrangement joins TRBV29-1 to TRBJ2-5; 8 bases align to TRBD2. The CDR3 extends over 12 amino acids. Germline lookup yields CDR1 SQVTM and CDR2 ANQGSEA. V was clipped by 1 base and J by 11 bases; unmatched bases: 6. The CDR3 DNA follows: TGCAGCGTTGAAGCGGGGGGGCGGGAGCAGTACTTC. Its translation: CSVEAGGREQYF.

V and J are TRBV13 and TRBJ2-1, with 9 bases fitting TRBD1. CDR1 is PRHDT and CDR2 is FYEKMQ in the germline V gene (reference sequence). The CDR3 spans 15 residues. The V and J ends lost 5 bases and 3 bases, in that order; junction bases with no gene match: 5. This CDR3 reads CASSGGQGIYNEQFF. The DNA for the CDR3 is TGTGCCAGCAGCGGGGGACAGGGTATCTACAATGAGCAGTTCTTC.

The chain employs TRBV4-1 and TRBJ2-7, with no clear D. CDR1 and CDR2 (germline): MGHRA, YSYEKL. The ends were cut back, 4 bases at V and 1 base at J, with 11 bases in the middle. The CDR3 consists of 14 residues. CDR3 sequence reads: CASSLSGSSYEQYF. In DNA, the CDR3 is TGCGCCAGCAGCCTGTCCGGAAGTTCCTACGAGCAGTACTTC.

A few counts support this clone. The chain is built from TRBV4-1 and TRBJ2-7, with a tentative D call TRBD1 (6 bases). V lost 4 bases and J 3 bases, leaving 16 bases between the germline ends. Looked up from germline, CDR1 is MGHRA and CDR2 is YSYEKL. The CDR3 length is 15 residues. This CDR3 is CASSPRIQGNYEQYF. The CDR3 coding sequence is TGCGCCAGCAGCCCAAGGATACAGGGAAACTACGAGCAGTACTTC.

The CDR3 DNA sequence: TGTGCCAGCAGTAACCCGACAGGGGGGGTTTACGAGCAGTACTTC. Amino acids: CASSNPTGGVYEQYF. V and J are TRBV28 and TRBJ2-7; 9 bases fit TRBD1. J lost 4 bases, V lost 5 bases, and 9 bases had no gene match. The CDR3 covers 15 residues. Germline V gene data show CDR1 as MDHEN and CDR2 as SYDVKM.

This sequence joins TRBV28 and TRBJ2-1, with 8 nucleotides matching TRBD2. From germline, CDR1 is MDHEN and CDR2 SYDVKM. J lost 5 bases, V lost 7 bases, and 10 bases had no gene match. The CDR3 spans 15 residues. CDR3 bases: TGTGCCAGCAACCAAGCGGGGGAACATCACAATGAGCAGTTCTTC. Translated: CASNQAGEHHNEQFF.

This sequence joins TRBV9 and TRBJ2-3, with D uncertain. Germline assignment: CDR1 SGDLS and CDR2 YYNGEE. The V end lost 3 bases, the J end lost 0 bases, and 11 bases lay between the germline ends. This CDR3 is 15 amino acids long. The CDR3 coding sequence is TGTGCCAGCAGCGCTGATATCGGAAGCACAGATACGCAGTATTTT. Its translation is CASSADIGSTDTQYF.

CDR3 coding DNA: TGTGCCAGCAGCTTTGGCCGGGGGGGGCTGCAAACAGATACGCAGTATTTT. This translates into CASSFGRGGLQTDTQYF. The chain carries TRBV11-2 and TRBJ2-3; 8 nucleotides align to TRBD2. The germline V gene has CDR1 SGHAT and CDR2 FQNNGV. The trim removed 3 bases at V and 3 bases at J, leaving 11 bases unmatched. The CDR3 contains 17 residues.

The gene calls are TRBV25-1 and TRBJ1-5; perhaps TRBD1 as D (5 bases). The CDR3 has 14 amino acids. V was pared by 2 bases and J by 3 bases, with 8 bases between. CDR1 is MGHDK and CDR2 is SYGVNS in the germline V gene. CDR3 sequence (DNA): TGTGCCAGCAGTGAACGGGGCTTCAATCAGCCCCAGCATTTT. Translated: CASSERGFNQPQHF.

The rearrangement links TRBV29-1 to TRBJ2-3; 7 nucleotides line up with TRBD1. Germline V gives CDR1 SQVTM, CDR2 ANQGSEA. The CDR3 loop spans 13 amino acids. Trimming removed 7 bases from V and 0 bases from J; junction bases left unmatched: 4. CDR3 nucleotide sequence: TGCAGCGGCCTGACAGGGAGCACAGATACGCAGTATTTT. It encodes CSGLTGSTDTQYF.

This rearrangement joins TRBV6-5 to TRBJ2-5, with unresolved D. Germline V CDR1 and CDR2: MNHEY, SVGAGI. The CDR3 runs to 13 residues. Trimming removed 0 bases from V and 5 bases from J, with 7 bases in between. CDR3 sequence (DNA): TGTGCCAGCAGTTACTCTAGGGCCGAGACCCAGTACTTC. Its protein is CASSYSRAETQYF.

This clone was seen more than once but under ten times. The V and J genes are TRBV5-1 and TRBJ2-4; the D call may be TRBD1 or TRBD2 (5 bases each). V lost 1 base, J lost 8 bases, and 13 bases lay in between. The germline CDR1 and CDR2 sequences are SGHRS and YFSETQ. The length of the CDR3 is 14 residues. In DNA form, the CDR3 reads TGCGCCAGCAGCTTGTTGAGCCTGGGGGACATTCAGTACTTC. Translation: CASSLLSLGDIQYF.

The V gene is TRBV4-1, the J gene TRBJ1-5, with no clear D. Germline V gene data show CDR1 as MGHRA and CDR2 as YSYEKL. The CDR3 spans 15 residues. The V and J ends lost 5 bases and 2 bases respectively, with 13 bases between them. The CDR3 nucleotides read TGCGCCAGCAGCGAAAATTGGGGTGGCAATCAGCCCCAGCATTTT. This sequence encodes CASSENWGGNQPQHF.

The chain links TRBV6-1 to TRBJ2-1, with unresolved D. Trimming shortened V by 6 bases and J by 0 bases, and 9 bases separated the two germline ends. This CDR3 region has 14 residues. Germline CDR1 reads MNHNS; CDR2 reads SASEGT. For the CDR3, the DNA is TGTGCCAGCAGCGACTCGGTCTCCTACAATGAGCAGTTCTTC. Its protein product is CASSDSVSYNEQFF.

The chain couples TRBV15 to TRBJ2-7, with 7 bases lining up with TRBD1. V lost 0 bases and J lost 4; bases outside the gene matches: 12. This CDR3 comprises 17 residues. Germline CDR1 is LNHNV and CDR2 is YYDKDF (reference sequence). This CDR3 reads CATSRDLQGIQGYEQYF. In DNA, the CDR3 is TGTGCCACCAGCAGAGATCTACAGGGGATTCAGGGGTACGAGCAGTACTTC.

The chain is built from TRBV7-2 and TRBJ2-7, with no clear D. Germline values: CDR1 SGHTA, CDR2 FQGNSA. V lost 3 bases and J 6 bases, leaving 9 bases between the germline ends. This CDR3 region has 12 residues. This CDR3 reads CASSFTPLEQYF. The CDR3 nucleotides read TGTGCCAGCAGCTTTACTCCCCTCGAGCAGTACTTC. Full variable domain (missing parts from reference TRBV7-2 and TRBJ2-7): GAGVSQSPSNKVTEKGKDVELRCDPISGHTALYWYRQSLGQGLEFLIYFQGNSAPDKSGLPSDRFSAERTGGSVSTLTIQRTQQEDSAVYLCASSFTPLEQYFGPGTRLTVT.

The chain has TRBV2 and TRBJ2-7; no definite D call. V was clipped by 6 bases and J by 7 bases, with 13 bases between them. CDR3 length: 12 amino acids. CDR1 and CDR2 (germline): SNHLY, FYNNEI. This chain's CDR3 is CASRPGSLEQYF. The CDR3 DNA follows: TGTGCCAGCAGACCCGGGTCCTTGGAGCAGTACTTC.

This clone was seen a few times. CDR3 sequence reads: CSVEDLPGLYYNEQFF. The CDR3 nucleotides are TGCAGCGTTGAAGATCTCCCAGGGCTTTACTACAATGAGCAGTTCTTC. The chain joins TRBV29-1 to TRBJ2-1, with a weak D call TRBD1 (5 bases). The V gene lost 0 bases and the J gene lost 3 bases, with 15 bases spanning the gap. Germline-derived CDR1 and CDR2 are SQVTM and ANQGSEA. This CDR3 has 16 residues.